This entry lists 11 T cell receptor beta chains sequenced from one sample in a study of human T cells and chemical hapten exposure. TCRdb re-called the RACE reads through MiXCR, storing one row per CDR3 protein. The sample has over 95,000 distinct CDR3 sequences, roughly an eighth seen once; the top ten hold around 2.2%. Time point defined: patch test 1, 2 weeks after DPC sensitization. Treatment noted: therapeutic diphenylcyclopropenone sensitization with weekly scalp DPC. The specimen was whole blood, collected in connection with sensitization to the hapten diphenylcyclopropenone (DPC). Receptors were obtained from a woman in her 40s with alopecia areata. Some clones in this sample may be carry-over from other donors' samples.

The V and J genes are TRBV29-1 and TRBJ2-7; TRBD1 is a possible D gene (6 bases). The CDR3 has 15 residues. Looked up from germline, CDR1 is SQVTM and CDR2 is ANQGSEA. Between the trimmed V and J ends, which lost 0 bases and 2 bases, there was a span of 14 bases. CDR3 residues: CSVEDTGSSAYEQYF. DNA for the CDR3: TGCAGCGTTGAAGATACAGGGAGTTCAGCCTACGAGCAGTACTTC.

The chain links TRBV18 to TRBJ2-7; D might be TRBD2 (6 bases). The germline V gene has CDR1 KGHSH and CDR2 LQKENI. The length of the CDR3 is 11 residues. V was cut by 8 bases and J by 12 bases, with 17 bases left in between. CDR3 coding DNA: TGTGCCAGCCGAAGGATGGAGGGAATGTACTTC. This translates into CASRRMEGMYF.

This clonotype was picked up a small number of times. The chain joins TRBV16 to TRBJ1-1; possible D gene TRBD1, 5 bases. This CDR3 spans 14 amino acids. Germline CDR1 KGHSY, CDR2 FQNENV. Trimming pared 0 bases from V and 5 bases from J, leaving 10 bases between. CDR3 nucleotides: TGTGCCAGCAGCCAATCTGGGGGGACGACTGAAGCTTTCTTT. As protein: CASSQSGGTTEAFF.

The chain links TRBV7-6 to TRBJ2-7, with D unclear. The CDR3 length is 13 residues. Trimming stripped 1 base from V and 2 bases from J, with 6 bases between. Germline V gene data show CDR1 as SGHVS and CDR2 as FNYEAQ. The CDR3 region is CASSLDLTYEQYF. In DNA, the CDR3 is TGTGCCAGCAGCTTAGACTTAACCTACGAGCAGTACTTC.

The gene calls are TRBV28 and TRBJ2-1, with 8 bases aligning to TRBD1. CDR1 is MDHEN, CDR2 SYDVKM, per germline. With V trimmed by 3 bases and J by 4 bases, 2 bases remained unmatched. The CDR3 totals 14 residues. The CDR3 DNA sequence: TGTGCCAGCAGTTTCAGGGGGCCATACAATGAGCAGTTCTTC. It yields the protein CASSFRGPYNEQFF.

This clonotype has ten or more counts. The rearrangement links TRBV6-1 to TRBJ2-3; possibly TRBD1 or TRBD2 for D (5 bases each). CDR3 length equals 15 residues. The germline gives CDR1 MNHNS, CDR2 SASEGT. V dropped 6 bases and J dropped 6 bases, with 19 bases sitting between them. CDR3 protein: CASSLPRGPFDTQYF. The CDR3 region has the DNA TGTGCCAGCAGCCTTCCTCGGGGCCCGTTCGATACGCAGTATTTT.

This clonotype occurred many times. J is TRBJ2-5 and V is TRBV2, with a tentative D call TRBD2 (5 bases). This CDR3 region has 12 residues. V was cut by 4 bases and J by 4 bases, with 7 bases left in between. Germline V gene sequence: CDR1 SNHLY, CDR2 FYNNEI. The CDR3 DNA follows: TGTGCCAGCAGTGTCGGGGTAGAGACCCAGTACTTC. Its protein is CASSVGVETQYF.

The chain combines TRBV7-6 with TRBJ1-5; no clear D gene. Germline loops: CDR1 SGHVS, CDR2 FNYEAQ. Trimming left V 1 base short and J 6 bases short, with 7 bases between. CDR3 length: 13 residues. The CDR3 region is CASSLDERQPQHF. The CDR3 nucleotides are TGTGCCAGCAGCTTAGATGAACGTCAGCCCCAGCATTTT.

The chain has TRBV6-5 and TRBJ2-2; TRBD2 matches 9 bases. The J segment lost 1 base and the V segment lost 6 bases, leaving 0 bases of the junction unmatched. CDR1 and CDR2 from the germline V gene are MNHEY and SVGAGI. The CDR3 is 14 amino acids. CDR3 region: CASRTSGNTGELFF. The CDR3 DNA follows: TGTGCCAGCAGGACTAGCGGGAACACCGGGGAGCTGTTTTTT.

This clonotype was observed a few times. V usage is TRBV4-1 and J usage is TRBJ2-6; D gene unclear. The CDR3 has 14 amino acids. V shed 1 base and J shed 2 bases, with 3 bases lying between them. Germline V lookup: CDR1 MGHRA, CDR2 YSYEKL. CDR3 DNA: TGCGCCAGCAGCCAAGGGGCTGGGGCCAACGTCCTGACTTTC. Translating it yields CASSQGAGANVLTF.

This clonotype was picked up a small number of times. The CDR3, as DNA: TGTGCCCTCGCCAGGGCGGGTGAAGCTTTCTTT. This translates into CALARAGEAFF. V and J are TRBV28 and TRBJ1-1; maybe TRBD1 (5 bases). Germline assignment: CDR1 MDHEN and CDR2 SYDVKM. The CDR3 spans 11 residues. V shed 11 bases and J shed 7 bases, with 14 bases lying between them. The whole variable domain, remainder taken from reference TRBV28 and TRBJ1-1, is DVKVTQSSRYLVKRTGEKVFLECVQDMDHENMFWYRQDPGLGLRLIYFSYDVKMKEKGDIPEGYSVSREKKERFSLILESASTNQTSMYLCALARAGEAFFGQGTRLTVV.